One sample yielded the 30 T cell receptor beta chains listed below, sequenced in a study of cytomegalovirus exposure and HLA in healthy donors. Profiling relied on immunoSEQ multiplex PCR, and the TCRdb table lists in-frame clones only, not all of them. The sample lists 200,000 to 250,000 clones, 75% to 90% occurring once. The sequenced sample was PBMCs. The receptors derive from a woman aged 25 to 39 in good health and CMV-seropositive.

This chain joins TRBV10-3 and TRBJ1-3, with unresolved D. The germline V gene has CDR1 ENHRY and CDR2 SYGVKD. V lost 4 bases to trimming and J lost 0 bases, with 7 bases between them. CDR3 length: 14 amino acids. The CDR3 nucleotides read TGTGCCATCAGTGTCCGGGACTCTGGAAACACCATATATTTT. Translated: CAISVRDSGNTIYF.

This chain links TRBV5-1 with TRBJ2-3; 7 bases line up with TRBD2. This CDR3 is 15 amino acids long. Germline CDR1 is SGHRS and CDR2 is YFSETQ. V shed 4 bases, J shed 2 bases, and the junction held 7 bases outside the gene matches. CDR3 protein: CASSGSGTSTDTQYF. In DNA form, the CDR3 reads TGCGCCAGCAGCGGAAGCGGGACGTCCACAGATACGCAGTATTTT.

This chain links TRBV27 with TRBJ1-5; 8 bases are shared with TRBD1. The V segment lost 5 bases and the J segment 5 bases; nucleotides outside the gene matches: 11. CDR1 and CDR2 from the germline V gene are MNHEY and SMNVEV (reference sequence). The CDR3 consists of 16 residues. The CDR3 DNA is TGTGCCAGCAGTCCGTGGACAGGGCAACCGGATCAGCCCCAGCATTTT. This encodes CASSPWTGQPDQPQHF.

The V and J genes are TRBV5-1 and TRBJ2-2; D ambiguous. The V and J ends lost 6 bases and 1 base respectively, with 7 bases between them. CDR1 SGHRS and CDR2 YFSETQ come from the germline V gene. The CDR3 sequence is 13 residues long. CDR3 sequence: CASMSRNTGELFF. The CDR3 nucleotides read TGCGCCAGCATGTCCAGGAACACCGGGGAGCTGTTTTTT.

The rearrangement joins TRBV6-6 to TRBJ1-1, with 7 bases aligning to TRBD1. The CDR3 length is 15 residues. V dropped 0 bases and J dropped 6; count of bases not matched to a gene: 7. The germline CDR1 and CDR2 sequences are MNHNY and SVGAGI (reference sequence). The CDR3 protein is CASSYSRGGGAEAFF. Here the CDR3 DNA reads TGTGCCAGCAGTTACTCCAGAGGGGGCGGCGCTGAAGCTTTCTTT.

This clone was found a few times. The chain recombines TRBV6-1 with TRBJ1-2; TRBD1 aligns across 7 bases. Losses at the gene ends were 7 bases for V and 3 bases for J; bases not matched to a gene: 11. Per the germline V gene, CDR1 is MNHNS and CDR2 is SASEGT. The CDR3 is 15 amino acids. The CDR3 protein is CASTDRERGDYGYTF. The CDR3 DNA reads as TGTGCCAGCACAGACAGGGAGAGAGGTGACTATGGCTACACCTTC.

This chain joins TRBV4-3 and TRBJ1-5; D is unclear. V dropped 4 bases and J dropped 3 bases, with 25 bases sitting between them. CDR1 and CDR2 (germline): LGHNA, YSLEER. This CDR3 is 19 amino acids long. The CDR3 loop reads CASSPRAQPFRGTNQPQHF. The CDR3 DNA reads as TGCGCCAGCAGCCCTAGGGCACAGCCATTCCGGGGTACCAATCAGCCCCAGCATTTT.

The chain uses TRBV6-5 and TRBJ2-6, with D unclear. CDR1 and CDR2 from the germline V gene are MNHEY and SVGAGI. V dropped 6 bases and J dropped 1 base, with 10 bases sitting between them. The CDR3 spans 15 residues. The CDR3 reads CASSPIKSGANVLTF. The DNA of the CDR3 is TGTGCCAGCAGCCCAATCAAGTCTGGGGCCAACGTCCTGACTTTC.

The J gene is TRBJ2-3, the V gene TRBV6-4; TRBD2 is a possible D gene (6 bases). The CDR3 spans 13 residues. Germline V gene sequence: CDR1 MRHNA, CDR2 SNTAGT. Trimming took 6 bases from V and 0 from J, leaving 7 bases between them. The chain's CDR3 is CASSGSSTDTQYF. The CDR3 DNA follows: TGTGCCAGCAGCGGGAGTAGCACAGATACGCAGTATTTT.

This clone was seen a few times. The rearrangement links TRBV7-9 to TRBJ1-5; no reliable D call. Germline V lookup: CDR1 SEHNR, CDR2 FQNEAQ (reference sequence). V was trimmed by 3 bases and J by 5 bases, leaving 5 bases between them. CDR3 length: 12 residues. The CDR3 is CASSLDHQPQHF. The CDR3, as DNA: TGTGCCAGCAGCTTGGACCATCAGCCCCAGCATTTT.

The V and J genes are TRBV7-6 and TRBJ2-7; 13 bases match TRBD2. CDR3 length equals 16 residues. V dropped 5 bases and J dropped 4; count of bases not matched to a gene: 8. From germline, CDR1 is SGHVS and CDR2 FNYEAQ. CDR3 coding DNA: TGTGCCAGCAGCCCTTTTGGACTAGCGGGAGCATACGAGCAGTACTTC. This encodes CASSPFGLAGAYEQYF. Using reference TRBV7-6 and TRBJ2-7 for the parts outside the CDR3, the full variable domain is GAGVSQSPRYKVTKRGQDVALRCDPISGHVSLYWYRQALGQGPEFLTYFNYEAQQDKSGLPNDRFSAERPEGSISTLTIQRTEQRDSAMYRCASSPFGLAGAYEQYFGPGTRLTVT.

CDR3 in DNA: TGCGCCAGCAGCCAACTACAGGGGGCGGACACCATATATTTT. This codes for CASSQLQGADTIYF. The chain employs TRBV4-1 and TRBJ1-3; 9 nucleotides align to TRBD1. Germline V gene lookup returns CDR1 MGHRA and CDR2 YSYEKL. Unmatched junction bases numbered 4, after V lost 2 bases and J lost 8 bases. The CDR3 covers 14 residues.

This clone was counted a few times. Other DNA sequences within the sample encode an identical CDR3. This sequence joins TRBV2 and TRBJ2-7; no reliable D call. The CDR3 totals 10 residues. The V end lost 6 bases, the J end lost 3 bases, and 3 bases lay between the germline ends. Germline-derived CDR1 and CDR2 are SNHLY and FYNNEI. As DNA, the CDR3 is TGTGCCAGCAGGGGCTACGAGCAGTACTTC. Translated, it gives CASRGYEQYF. The full variable domain, in which reference TRBV2 and TRBJ2-7 provide the parts outside the CDR3, is EPEVTQTPSHQVTQMGQEVILRCVPISNHLYFYWYRQILGQKVEFLVSFYNNEISEKSEIFDDQFSVERPDGSNFTLKIRSTKLEDSAMYFCASRGYEQYFGPGTRLTVT.

This clone was detected only once. The chain employs TRBV5-1 and TRBJ1-3, with 8 nucleotides matching TRBD1. CDR1 and CDR2 (germline): SGHRS, YFSETQ. The CDR3 consists of 17 residues. Trimming removed 0 bases from V and 2 bases from J; junction bases left unmatched: 7. Written as DNA, the CDR3 is TGCGCCAGCAGCTTGGGAGGGACAGGTTATACTGGAAACACCATATATTTT. Translated, it gives CASSLGGTGYTGNTIYF.

The gene calls are TRBV28 and TRBJ1-5, with TRBD1 as a possible D gene (5 bases). Deletions cut 5 bases from V and 0 bases from J, with 8 bases between. The CDR3 spans 14 residues. In germline, CDR1 is MDHEN, CDR2 SYDVKM. This CDR3 is CASSIRVSNQPQHF. Here the CDR3 DNA reads TGTGCCAGCAGTATCAGGGTTAGCAATCAGCCCCAGCATTTT. Together with reference TRBV28 and TRBJ1-5, the CDR3 gives the full variable domain: DVKVTQSSRYLVKRTGEKVFLECVQDMDHENMFWYRQDPGLGLRLIYFSYDVKMKEKGDIPEGYSVSREKKERFSLILESASTNQTSMYLCASSIRVSNQPQHFGDGTRLSIL.

The chain has TRBV5-1 and TRBJ2-1, with 10 bases aligning to TRBD2. The germline V gene encodes CDR1 SGHRS and CDR2 YFSETQ. The CDR3 runs to 15 residues. J was trimmed by 4 bases and V by 7 bases; bases with no gene match: 8. CDR3: CASQGLAGEYNEQFF. The CDR3 DNA sequence: TGCGCCAGCCAGGGTCTAGCGGGAGAGTACAATGAGCAGTTCTTC.

The chain employs TRBV28 and TRBJ1-2; 7 bases line up with TRBD1. The CDR3 consists of 16 residues. Unmatched junction bases numbered 9, after V lost 5 bases and J lost 0 bases. Germline values: CDR1 MDHEN, CDR2 SYDVKM. The CDR3 reads CASSLLQGRPNYGYTF. In DNA form, the CDR3 reads TGTGCCAGCAGTCTTCTACAGGGGCGTCCTAACTATGGCTACACCTTC.

This chain uses TRBV16 with TRBJ1-2; the D gene is possibly TRBD1 (5 bases). The CDR3 totals 12 residues. V was trimmed by 5 bases and J by 4 bases, leaving 8 bases between them. Germline CDR1 and CDR2: KGHSY and FQNENV. CDR3 sequence reads: CASSSDSYGYTF. The CDR3 nucleotides are TGTGCCAGCAGCAGCGACAGCTATGGCTACACCTTC.

The chain links TRBV7-8 to TRBJ1-1, with D unresolved. Germline V gene sequence: CDR1 SGHVS, CDR2 FQNEAQ. V shed 0 bases and J shed 0 bases, with 5 bases lying between them. The CDR3 sequence is 14 residues long. CDR3 DNA sequence: TGTGCCAGCAGCTTAGCCGAGGTGAACACTGAAGCTTTCTTT. Translated, it gives CASSLAEVNTEAFF. Variable domain in full (rest from reference TRBV7-8 and TRBJ1-1): GAGVSQSPRYKVAKRGQDVALRCDPISGHVSLFWYQQALGQGPEFLTYFQNEAQLDKSGLPSDRFFAERPEGSVSTLKIQRTQQEDSAVYLCASSLAEVNTEAFFGQGTRLTVV.

The V gene is TRBV29-1, the J gene TRBJ2-5; maybe TRBD1 (6 bases). CDR3 size: 16 residues. Trimming shortened V by 8 bases and J by 3 bases, and 25 bases separated the two germline ends. Germline V gene lookup returns CDR1 SQVTM and CDR2 ANQGSEA. Here the CDR3 reads CSTLIYHRDIEETQYF. CDR3 bases: TGCAGCACCCTGATATACCACCGGGACATCGAAGAGACCCAGTACTTC.

The chain links TRBV19 to TRBJ2-7; D is uncertain. Germline CDR1 is LNHDA and CDR2 is SQIVND (reference sequence). V lost 0 bases and J 3 bases, leaving 9 bases between the germline ends. This CDR3 is built from 14 residues. CDR3 DNA: TGTGCCAGTAGTATAGATCGCACCAGCTACGAGCAGTACTTC. Translating gives CASSIDRTSYEQYF.

The rearrangement links TRBV5-1 to TRBJ2-7; D is uncertain. This CDR3 contains 11 residues. V was cut by 0 bases and J by 6 bases, with 4 bases left in between. Germline lookup yields CDR1 SGHRS and CDR2 YFSETQ. Here the CDR3 DNA reads TGCGCCAGCAGCTTGGGGGGCGAGCAGTACTTC. Translating it yields CASSLGGEQYF.

The chain has TRBV10-3 and TRBJ1-2; the D gene is possibly TRBD1 (6 bases). Trimming took off 0 bases at V and 2 bases at J, with 10 bases between the two ends. The CDR3 sequence is 15 residues long. Germline V gene sequence: CDR1 ENHRY, CDR2 SYGVKD. The CDR3 coding sequence is TGTGCCATCAGTGAGTCTGGGACACCGAACTATGGCTACACCTTC. Translated: CAISESGTPNYGYTF.

This clone was observed at least ten times. The chain combines TRBV29-1 with TRBJ1-2; D unclear. The CDR3 extends over 13 amino acids. Germline V CDR1 and CDR2: SQVTM, ANQGSEA. Trimming pared 5 bases from V and 3 bases from J, leaving 13 bases between. The CDR3, as DNA: TGCAGCGTTCCTAGACCTGGGGACTATGGCTACACCTTC. This sequence encodes CSVPRPGDYGYTF.

This clone was detected once. This chain uses TRBV27 with TRBJ1-2, with 8 nucleotides matching TRBD1. The germline V gene has CDR1 MNHEY and CDR2 SMNVEV (reference sequence). After removal of 4 bases from V and 5 bases from J, the junction contained 6 bases not matched to a gene. The CDR3 sequence is 14 residues long. The CDR3 region is CASSSPGQGYGYTF. The DNA of the CDR3 is TGTGCCAGCAGTTCCCCCGGACAGGGTTATGGCTACACCTTC.

This chain joins TRBV28 and TRBJ1-4, with D possibly being TRBD1 (5 bases). CDR1 is MDHEN, CDR2 SYDVKM, per germline. This CDR3 contains 14 residues. V lost 6 bases and J lost 2, with 10 bases in between. DNA for the CDR3: TGTGCCAGCAGCCCGGGGGACACTAATGAAAAACTGTTTTTT. This sequence encodes CASSPGDTNEKLFF.

The rearrangement joins TRBV30 to TRBJ1-1; TRBD1 is a possible D gene (6 bases). Trimming removed 3 bases from V and 1 base from J, with 18 bases in between. The germline gives CDR1 GTSNPN, CDR2 SVGIG (reference sequence). The CDR3 runs 16 residues. CDR3 coding DNA: TGTGCCTGGAGGGCCATAAACAGGGCCCAGAACACTGAAGCTTTCTTT. Translating it yields CAWRAINRAQNTEAFF.

The chain uses TRBV7-6 and TRBJ2-1; unclear D gene. Trimming left V 3 bases short and J 4 bases short, with 4 bases between. The germline V gene encodes CDR1 SGHVS and CDR2 FNYEAQ. The CDR3 has 12 residues. As DNA, the CDR3 is TGTGCCAGCAGCTTTAGATACAATGAGCAGTTCTTC. It specifies CASSFRYNEQFF.

This rearrangement joins TRBV5-1 to TRBJ2-3; 10 bases agree with TRBD2. The V gene end was trimmed by 4 bases and the J gene end by 1 base; junction bases not matched to a gene: 3. The CDR3 has 15 residues. Germline V gives CDR1 SGHRS, CDR2 YFSETQ. CDR3 loop: CASSDGTSGTDTQYF. The CDR3 coding sequence is TGCGCCAGCAGCGACGGGACTAGCGGCACAGATACGCAGTATTTT.

The chain combines TRBV11-3 with TRBJ1-3; D is undetermined. This CDR3 region has 13 residues. From germline, CDR1 is SGHNT and CDR2 YENEEA. Between the trimmed V and J ends, which lost 3 bases and 0 bases, there was a span of 3 bases. The DNA for the CDR3 is TGTGCCAGCAGCTTGAACTCTGGAAACACCATATATTTT. Protein product: CASSLNSGNTIYF.